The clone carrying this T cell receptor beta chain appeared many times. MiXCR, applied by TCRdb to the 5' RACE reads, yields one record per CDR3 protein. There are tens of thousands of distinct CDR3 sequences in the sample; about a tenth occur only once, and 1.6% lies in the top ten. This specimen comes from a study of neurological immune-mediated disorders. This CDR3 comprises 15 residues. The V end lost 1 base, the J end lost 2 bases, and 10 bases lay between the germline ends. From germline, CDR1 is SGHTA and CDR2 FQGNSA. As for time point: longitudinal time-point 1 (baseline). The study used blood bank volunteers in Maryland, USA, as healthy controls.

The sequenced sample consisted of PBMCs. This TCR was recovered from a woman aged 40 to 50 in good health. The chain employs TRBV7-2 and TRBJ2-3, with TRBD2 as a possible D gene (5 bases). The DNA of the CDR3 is TGTGCCAGCAGCTTAGAGCTGCGGGCCACAGATACGCAGTATTTT. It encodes CASSLELRATDTQYF.